This TCR beta chain emerged from a study of control samples from healthy donors and cancer patients. TCRdb's copy holds only in-frame clones and misses some; the assay was immunoSEQ multiplex PCR. In the table there are about 75,000 clones, roughly 84% of which are singletons. The CDR3 extends over 17 amino acids. The receptor was derived from a man in his fifties in good health. The genes are TRBV12-2 and TRBJ2-7; TRBD2, the D gene given by the table, was not confirmed from the DNA. TRBV12-2 is termed a pseudogene. Material: blood. CDR3 sequence (DNA): TGTGCAAGTCGCTTAAACAGACTAGCGGGACGAACCTACGAGCAGTACTTC. Translation: CASRLNRLAGRTYEQYF.